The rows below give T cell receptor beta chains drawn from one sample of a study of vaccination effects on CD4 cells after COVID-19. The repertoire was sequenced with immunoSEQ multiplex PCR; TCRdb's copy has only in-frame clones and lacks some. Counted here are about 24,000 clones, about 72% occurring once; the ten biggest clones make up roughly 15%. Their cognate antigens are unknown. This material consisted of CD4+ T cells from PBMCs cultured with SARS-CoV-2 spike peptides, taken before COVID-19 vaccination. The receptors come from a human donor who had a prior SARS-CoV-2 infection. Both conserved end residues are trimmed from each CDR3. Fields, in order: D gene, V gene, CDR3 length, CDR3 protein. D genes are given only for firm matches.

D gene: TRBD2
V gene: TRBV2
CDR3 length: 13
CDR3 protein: ASSQPGLAEETQY

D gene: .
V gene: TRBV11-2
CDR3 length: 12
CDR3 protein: ASSLDWISRSAF

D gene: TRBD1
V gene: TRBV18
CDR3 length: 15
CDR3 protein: ASSRPATGRYTDTQY

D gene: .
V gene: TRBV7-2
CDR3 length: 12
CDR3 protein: ASSLFRGTDTQY

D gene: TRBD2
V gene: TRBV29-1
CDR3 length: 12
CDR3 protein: SAGAGLAGFEQY

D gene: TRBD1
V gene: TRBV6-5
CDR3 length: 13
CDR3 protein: ASSFDRGHNYGYT

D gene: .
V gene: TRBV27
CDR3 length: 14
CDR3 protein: ASSFDPGATNEKLF

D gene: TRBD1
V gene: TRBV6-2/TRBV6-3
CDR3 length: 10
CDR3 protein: ASSYPGTVKY

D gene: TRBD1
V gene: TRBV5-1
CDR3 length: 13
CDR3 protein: ASSSRTGTGYGYT

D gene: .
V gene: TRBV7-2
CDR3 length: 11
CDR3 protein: ASSLMREETQY

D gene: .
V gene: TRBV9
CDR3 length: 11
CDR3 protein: ASSVDPSGTQY

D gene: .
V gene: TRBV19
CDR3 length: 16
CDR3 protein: ASSTQSFGGGAKNIQY

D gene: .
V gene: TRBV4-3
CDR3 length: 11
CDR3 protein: ASSQDVGQPQH

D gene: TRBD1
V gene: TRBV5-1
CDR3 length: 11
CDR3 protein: ASSLTTGNEQY

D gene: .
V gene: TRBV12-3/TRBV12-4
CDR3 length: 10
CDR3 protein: ASRDNTDTQY

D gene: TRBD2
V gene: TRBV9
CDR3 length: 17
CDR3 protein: ASSAGSSGGRVVGETQY

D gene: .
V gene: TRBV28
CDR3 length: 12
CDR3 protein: ASSLGQVNYGYT

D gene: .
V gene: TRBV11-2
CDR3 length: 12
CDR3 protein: ASSFDIYSYEQY

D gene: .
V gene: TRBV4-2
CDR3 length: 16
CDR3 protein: ASSQEGSLVGRGEKLF